The clone carrying this T cell receptor beta chain was observed a handful of times. The sample comes from a study of blood T cell repertoires in COVID-19. For the study at large: Specimens from acute and convalescent COVID-19 originated in the United States, Italy and Spain.

V dropped 1 base and J dropped 5 bases, with 10 bases sitting between them. The CDR3 contains 13 residues. Germline V CDR1 and CDR2: SGHDT, YYEEEE. Individuals drawn from approximately 26 US areas were roughly 18 to 89 years old. The protocol was immunoSEQ multiplex PCR, while the TCRdb copy is restricted to in-frame clones and leaves out a portion. In the table there are about 250,000 clones, 85% of which are singletons. The sample consisted of PBMCs or T cells enriched from blood (not recorded which). The clonotype comes from a woman in her forties or fifties with acute COVID-19. The chain links TRBV5-6 to TRBJ2-7; the D gene is possibly TRBD2 (6 bases). Here the CDR3 reads CASSLSGLDEQYF. The CDR3 coding sequence is TGTGCCAGCAGCTTGTCGGGACTGGACGAGCAGTACTTC.